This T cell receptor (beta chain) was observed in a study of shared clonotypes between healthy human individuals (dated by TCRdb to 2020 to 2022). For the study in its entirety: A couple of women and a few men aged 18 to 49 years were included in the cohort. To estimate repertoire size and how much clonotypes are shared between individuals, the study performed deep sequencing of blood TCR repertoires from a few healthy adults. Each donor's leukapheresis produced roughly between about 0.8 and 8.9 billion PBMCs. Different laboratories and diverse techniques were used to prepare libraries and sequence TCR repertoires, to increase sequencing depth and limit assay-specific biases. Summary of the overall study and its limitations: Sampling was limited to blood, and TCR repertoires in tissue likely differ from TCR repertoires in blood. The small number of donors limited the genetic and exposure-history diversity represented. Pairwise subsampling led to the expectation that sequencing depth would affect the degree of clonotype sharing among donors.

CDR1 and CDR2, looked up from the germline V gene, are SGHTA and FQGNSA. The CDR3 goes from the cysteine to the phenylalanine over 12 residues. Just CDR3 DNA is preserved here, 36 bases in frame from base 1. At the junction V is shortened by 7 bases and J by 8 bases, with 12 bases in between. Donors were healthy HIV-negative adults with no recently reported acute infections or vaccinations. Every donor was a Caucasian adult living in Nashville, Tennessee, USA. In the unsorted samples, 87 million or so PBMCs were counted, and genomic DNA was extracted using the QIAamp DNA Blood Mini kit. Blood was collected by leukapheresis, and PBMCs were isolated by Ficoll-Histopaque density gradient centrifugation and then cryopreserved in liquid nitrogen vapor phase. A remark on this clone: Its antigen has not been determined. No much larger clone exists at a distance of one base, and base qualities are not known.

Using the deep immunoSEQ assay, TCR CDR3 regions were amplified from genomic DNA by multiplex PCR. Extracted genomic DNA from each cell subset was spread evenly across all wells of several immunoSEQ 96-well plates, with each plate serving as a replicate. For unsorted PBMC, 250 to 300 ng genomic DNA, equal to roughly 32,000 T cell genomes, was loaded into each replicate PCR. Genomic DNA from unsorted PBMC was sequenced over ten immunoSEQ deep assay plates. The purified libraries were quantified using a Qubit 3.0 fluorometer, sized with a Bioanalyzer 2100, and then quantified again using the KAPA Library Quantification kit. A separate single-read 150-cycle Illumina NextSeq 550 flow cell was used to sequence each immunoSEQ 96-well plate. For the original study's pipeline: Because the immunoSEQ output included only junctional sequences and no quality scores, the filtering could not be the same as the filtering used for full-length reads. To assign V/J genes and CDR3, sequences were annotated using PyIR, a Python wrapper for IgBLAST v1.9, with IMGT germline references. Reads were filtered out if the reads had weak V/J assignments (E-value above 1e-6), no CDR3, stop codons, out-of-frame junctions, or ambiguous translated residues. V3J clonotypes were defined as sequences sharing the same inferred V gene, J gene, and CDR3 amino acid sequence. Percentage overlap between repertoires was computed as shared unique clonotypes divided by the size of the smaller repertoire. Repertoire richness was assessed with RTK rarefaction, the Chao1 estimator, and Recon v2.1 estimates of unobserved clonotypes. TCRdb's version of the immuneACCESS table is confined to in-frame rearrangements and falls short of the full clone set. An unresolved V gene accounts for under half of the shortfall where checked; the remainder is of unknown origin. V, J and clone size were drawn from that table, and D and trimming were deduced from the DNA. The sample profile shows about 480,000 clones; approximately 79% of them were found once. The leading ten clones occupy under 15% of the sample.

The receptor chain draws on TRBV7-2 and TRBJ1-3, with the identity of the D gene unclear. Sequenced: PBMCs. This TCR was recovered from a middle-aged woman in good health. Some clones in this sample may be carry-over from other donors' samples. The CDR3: CASKRVGDTIYF. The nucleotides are TGTGCCAGCAAAAGGGTAGGAGACACCATATATTTT. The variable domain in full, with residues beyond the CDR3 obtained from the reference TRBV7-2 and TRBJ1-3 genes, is GAGVSQSPSNKVTEKGKDVELRCDPISGHTALYWYRQSLGQGLEFLIYFQGNSAPDKSGLPSDRFSAERTGGSVSTLTIQRTQQEDSAVYLCASKRVGDTIYFGEGSWLTVV.